The 17 T cell receptor beta chains below all came from one sample that was sequenced in a study of T cell responses to AZD1222 COVID-19 vaccine. Measured with immunoSEQ multiplex PCR; TCRdb has only the in-frame clones, and not every one. The sample lists some 89,000 clones; roughly 90% were seen once. This material consisted of peripheral blood, taken on day 0 of MenACWY control vaccination. The receptors were sampled from an adult in good health.

This clone was seen a single time. The rearrangement links TRBV7-2 to TRBJ1-1; unclear D gene. Trimming took off 2 bases at V and 7 bases at J, with 17 bases between the two ends. CDR1 and CDR2 (germline): SGHTA, FQGNSA. The CDR3 is 15 residues long. The CDR3 coding sequence is TGTGCCAGCAGCTTAAATCAGGCTAACCGTAATGAAGCTTTCTTT. It translates to CASSLNQANRNEAFF.

The gene calls are TRBV25-1 and TRBJ2-6; D may be TRBD1 (5 bases). This CDR3 spans 17 amino acids. V was trimmed by 4 bases and J by 0 bases, leaving 13 bases between them. Germline V gene sequence: CDR1 MGHDK, CDR2 SYGVNS. The CDR3 DNA reads TGTGCCAGCAGTGGGATCGACAGCCCCTCTGGGGCCAACGTCCTGACTTTC. Its protein is CASSGIDSPSGANVLTF.

This chain uses TRBV6-5 with TRBJ1-2; D is undetermined. V was clipped by 0 bases and J by 4 bases, with 12 bases between them. The CDR3 contains 15 residues. CDR1 is MNHEY, CDR2 SVGAGI, per germline. CDR3 coding DNA: TGTGCCAGCAGTTACTCGGCCAGGAACTTCTATGGCTACACCTTC. Its protein product is CASSYSARNFYGYTF.

The rearrangement joins TRBV9 to TRBJ1-3; 7 nucleotides align to TRBD1. With 3 bases clipped from V and 4 bases from J, the junction kept 7 bases outside the gene matches. Per the germline V gene, CDR1 is SGDLS and CDR2 is YYNGEE. This CDR3 has 15 residues. The CDR3 coding sequence is TGTGCCAGCAGCGCAGGGGGGACACACGGAAACACCATATATTTT. Its translation is CASSAGGTHGNTIYF.

V usage is TRBV6-5 and J usage is TRBJ1-1; D not certain. This CDR3 has 14 amino acids. Deletions cut 6 bases from V and 3 bases from J, with 14 bases between. Germline V gene sequence: CDR1 MNHEY, CDR2 SVGAGI. CDR3 in amino acids: CASRLSQEDTEAFF. CDR3 DNA sequence: TGTGCCAGCAGACTCAGCCAAGAGGACACTGAAGCTTTCTTT.

CDR3 sequence (DNA): TGTGCCAGCAGCTTCGGGGGAGCCTACGAGCAGTACTTC. This sequence encodes CASSFGGAYEQYF. V and J are TRBV6-2 or TRBV6-3 and TRBJ2-7, with TRBD2 as a possible D gene (6 bases). CDR1 is MNHEY, CDR2 SVGEGT, per germline. Trimming stripped 6 bases from V and 2 bases from J, with 11 bases between. The CDR3 runs to 13 residues.

The chain employs TRBV4-2 and TRBJ1-2; no clear D gene. V was trimmed by 0 bases and J by 1 base, leaving 3 bases between them. The CDR3 has 13 amino acids. Germline CDR1 is LGHNA and CDR2 is YNFKEQ. The CDR3 DNA sequence: TGTGCCAGCAGCCAAGACAGTAACTATGGCTACACCTTC. Residues: CASSQDSNYGYTF.

The chain is built from TRBV5-1 and TRBJ1-2; TRBD1 matches at 12 bases. V shed 4 bases and J 6 bases; nucleotides not matched to a gene: 7. CDR3 length equals 15 residues. Germline V gene sequence: CDR1 SGHRS, CDR2 YFSETQ. CDR3 DNA: TGCGCCAGCAGCCTAAGGGACAGGGGGCGAAATGGCTACACCTTC. Translation gives CASSLRDRGRNGYTF.

V is TRBV9 and J is TRBJ2-6; possible D gene TRBD2, 5 bases. Germline loops: CDR1 SGDLS, CDR2 YYNGEE. Between the trimmed V and J ends, which lost 0 bases and 0 bases, there was a span of 10 bases. The CDR3 has 17 residues. CDR3 protein: CASSVVALNSGANVLTF. The CDR3 nucleotides read TGTGCCAGCAGCGTAGTAGCGCTCAACTCTGGGGCCAACGTCCTGACTTTC.

This clone was detected a few times. The rearrangement uses TRBV3-1 (or the pseudogene TRBV3-2) and TRBJ2-3; 8 bases map to TRBD2. Germline V gene sequence: CDR1 LGHDT, CDR2 YNNKEL (reference sequence). Germline trimming cut 1 base from V and 8 bases from J; bases unmatched to any gene: 5. This CDR3 is 14 amino acids long. CDR3 amino acids: CASSQGAGVGTQYF. The DNA for the CDR3 is TGTGCCAGCAGCCAAGGAGCGGGAGTTGGTACGCAGTATTTT.

V is TRBV10-3 and J is TRBJ2-7, with D tentatively TRBD1 (6 bases). V lost 10 bases to trimming and J lost 3 bases, with 16 bases between them. Germline loops: CDR1 ENHRY, CDR2 SYGVKD. The CDR3 has 13 residues. The CDR3 DNA reads as TGTGCCACCGGTGGGCAACAGGGCTACGAGCAGTACTTC. Protein product: CATGGQQGYEQYF.

This rearrangement joins TRBV3-1 (or the pseudogene TRBV3-2) to TRBJ2-5; no firm D call. The length of the CDR3 is 16 residues. Germline CDR1 reads LGHDT; CDR2 reads YNNKEL (reference sequence). Trimming cost V 1 base and J 1 base, with 13 bases left between them. The CDR3 spells CASSQGMEASQETQYF. DNA for the CDR3: TGTGCCAGCAGCCAAGGCATGGAAGCTAGCCAAGAGACCCAGTACTTC.

J is TRBJ1-2 and V is TRBV10-3, with TRBD1 identical over 7 bases. Germline V gene data show CDR1 as ENHRY and CDR2 as SYGVKD. V shed 7 bases, J shed 8 bases, and the junction held 7 bases outside the gene matches. This CDR3 contains 12 residues. This CDR3 reads CAITDRVLGYTF. The CDR3 DNA follows: TGTGCCATCACTGACAGGGTACTCGGCTACACCTTC.

The chain couples TRBV7-2 to TRBJ2-1; 14 bases map to TRBD2. Trimming cost V 7 bases and J 2 bases; bases outside gene matches: 4. The germline gives CDR1 SGHTA, CDR2 FQGNSA. This CDR3 is built from 16 residues. The chain's CDR3 is CASMRTSGRTYNEQFF. In nucleotides, the CDR3 is TGTGCCAGCATGCGGACTAGCGGGAGGACCTACAATGAGCAGTTCTTC.

The V and J genes are TRBV4-3 and TRBJ2-2; D is possibly TRBD2 (5 bases). Germline values: CDR1 LGHNA, CDR2 YSLEER. This CDR3 contains 15 residues. V was clipped by 0 bases and J by 8 bases, with 13 bases between them. The CDR3 is CASSQDLTGKGELFF. CDR3 sequence (DNA): TGCGCCAGCAGCCAAGATCTTACGGGAAAGGGGGAGCTGTTTTTT.

This rearrangement joins TRBV27 to TRBJ1-4; possible D gene TRBD1, 6 bases. V was clipped by 5 bases and J by 7 bases, with 14 bases between them. The germline CDR1 and CDR2 sequences are MNHEY and SMNVEV (reference sequence). The CDR3 totals 14 residues. The CDR3 bases are TGTGCCAGCAGTCGCCCGACAGGTTCTGAAAAACTGTTTTTT. This sequence encodes CASSRPTGSEKLFF.

The gene calls are TRBV6-1 and TRBJ1-3; weak D call: TRBD1 (5 bases). This CDR3 is built from 17 residues. The germline V and J ends were trimmed by 2 bases and 0 bases, with 14 bases remaining between them. Per germline, CDR1 MNHNS and CDR2 SASEGT. CDR3 sequence reads: CASSERDSRFSGNTIYF. As DNA, the CDR3 is TGTGCCAGCAGTGAAAGGGACTCCCGATTCTCTGGAAACACCATATATTTT.